This T cell receptor beta chain was documented in a study of blood T cells in healthy people across ages. This CDR3 has 15 residues. The trim removed 4 bases at V and 4 bases at J, leaving 3 bases unmatched. From germline, CDR1 is SNHLY and CDR2 FYNNEI. General study findings and limits: Shifts in expanded clonotypes may have been confounded by donor CMV status, which was unknown. More naive CD4+ cells and higher diversity marked long-lived donors relative to aged donors.

Peripheral blood samples of around 9.3 milliliters were drawn from each donor. PBMCs numbering at least 7 million were isolated per sample. This clonotype has a handful of counts. Its antigen is not known. It was with a sample-barcoded 5' primer and a J-beta primer mix that a second PCR of about 6 to 12 cycles was run. TCRdb recomputed calls from the 5' RACE reads with MiXCR, one row per CDR3 protein. The sample contains roughly 1.7 million distinct CDR3 sequences, 30% to 40% of which appear only once. This sequence originates from a woman aged 25-40 years in good health. Sequencing input: blood. V and J are TRBV2 and TRBJ2-7, with 14 nucleotides matching TRBD2. CDR3 sequence reads: CASSGRLAGGYEQYF. CDR3 nucleotides: TGTGCCAGCAGTGGTCGACTAGCGGGAGGGTACGAGCAGTACTTC.